This T cell receptor beta chain stems from a study of Ad26.COV2.S vaccination and SARS-CoV-2 variants. Looking at the study overall: Ad26.COV2.S given intramuscularly, once or twice 56 days apart.

The CDR3 loop spans 14 amino acids. CDR1 and CDR2 from the germline V gene are MNHEY and SMNVEV (reference sequence). The germline V and J ends were trimmed by 3 bases and 3 bases, with 10 bases remaining between them. Stated treatment: roughly 20 received Ad26.COV2.S at low or high dose, single or two shots; 5 received placebo; per-sample allocation not given. After the first vaccine or placebo injection, samples were drawn on day 63. Sequencing was performed with immunoSEQ multiplex PCR; in TCRdb, only in-frame clones are kept and a portion is missing. The top ten clones hold roughly 4.3% of a sample with about 440,000 clones, about nine tenths of them seen once. Study-wide results and caveats: Whether participants received vaccine or placebo, their non-spike TCR breadth was similar. The study found higher spike-specific TCR breadth in vaccine than placebo recipients.

As to this clone: Antigen specificity is unknown.

The source of this sequence is a person between 18 and 59 years old who received the Ad26.COV2.S COVID-19 vaccine or a placebo. The chain joins TRBV27 to TRBJ2-3; D is ambiguous. The sequencing used peripheral blood, collected in a trial of Ad26.COV2.S vaccine versus placebo. This CDR3 reads CASSLQIATDTQYF. CDR3 nucleotides: TGTGCCAGCAGTTTGCAGATTGCAACAGATACGCAGTATTTT.